This note documents a single T cell receptor (beta chain) sequence. What it binds is not known. Here immunoSEQ multiplex PCR was the method, and the copy in TCRdb shows in-frame clones only, minus some. The data show several thousand clones, approximately 65% seen once. This record comes from a study of CD8 T cell repertoires and HIV-1 epitope variants. Study-level points and caveats: About 10 antigen-specific TCR beta clonotypes were found; about 6 seemed cross-reactive to variants.

Germline CDR1 is SEHNR and CDR2 is FQNEAQ (reference sequence). V was shortened by 5 bases and J by 8 bases, with 13 bases between the two germline ends. This CDR3 region has 13 residues. This TCR was recovered from a male donor with HIV. The sample comprised cultured CD8+ T cells derived from PBMCs. J is TRBJ2-1 and V is TRBV7-9; D might be TRBD2 (5 bases). The DNA of the CDR3 is TGTGCCAGCAGCCGGGATCCTGTGGATGAGCAGTTCTTC. Translation gives CASSRDPVDEQFF.